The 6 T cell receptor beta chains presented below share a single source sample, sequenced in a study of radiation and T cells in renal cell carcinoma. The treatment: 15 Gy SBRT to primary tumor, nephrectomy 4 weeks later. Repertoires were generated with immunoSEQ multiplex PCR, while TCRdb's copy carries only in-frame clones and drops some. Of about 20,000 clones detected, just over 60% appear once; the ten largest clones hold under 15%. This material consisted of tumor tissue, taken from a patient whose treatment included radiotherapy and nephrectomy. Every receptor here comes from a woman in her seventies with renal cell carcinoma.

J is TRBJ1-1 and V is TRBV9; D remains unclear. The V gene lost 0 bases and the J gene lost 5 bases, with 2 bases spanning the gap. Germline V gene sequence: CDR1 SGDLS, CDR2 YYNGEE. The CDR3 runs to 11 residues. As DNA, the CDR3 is TGTGCCAGCAGCGTAGTTACTGAAGCTTTCTTT. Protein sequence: CASSVVTEAFF.

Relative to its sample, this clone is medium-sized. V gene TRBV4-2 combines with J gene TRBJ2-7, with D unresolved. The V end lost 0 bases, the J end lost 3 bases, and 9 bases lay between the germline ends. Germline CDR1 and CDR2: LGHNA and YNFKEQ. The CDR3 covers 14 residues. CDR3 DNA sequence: TGTGCCAGCAGCCAAGAGGCGGCAGGCTACGAGCAGTACTTC. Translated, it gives CASSQEAAGYEQYF.

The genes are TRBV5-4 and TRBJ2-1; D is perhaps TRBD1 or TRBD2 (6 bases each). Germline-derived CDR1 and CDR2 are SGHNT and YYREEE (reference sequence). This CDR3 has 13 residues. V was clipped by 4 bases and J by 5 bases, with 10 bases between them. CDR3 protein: CASSGGGNNEQFF. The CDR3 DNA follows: TGTGCCAGCAGCGGAGGGGGGAACAATGAGCAGTTCTTC.

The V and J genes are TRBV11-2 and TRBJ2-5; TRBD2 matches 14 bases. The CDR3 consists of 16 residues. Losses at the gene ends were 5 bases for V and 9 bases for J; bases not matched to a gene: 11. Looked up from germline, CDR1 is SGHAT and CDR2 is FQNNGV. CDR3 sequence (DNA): TGTGCCAGCAGCCCCCGGACTAGCGGGGGGCGCGTGTCCCAGTACTTC. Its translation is CASSPRTSGGRVSQYF.

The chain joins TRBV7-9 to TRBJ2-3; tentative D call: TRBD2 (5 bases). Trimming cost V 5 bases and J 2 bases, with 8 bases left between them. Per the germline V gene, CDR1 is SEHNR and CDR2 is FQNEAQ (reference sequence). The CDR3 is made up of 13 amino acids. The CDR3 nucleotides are TGTGCCAGCAGCCCAGCGGACACAGATACGCAGTATTTT. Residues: CASSPADTDTQYF.

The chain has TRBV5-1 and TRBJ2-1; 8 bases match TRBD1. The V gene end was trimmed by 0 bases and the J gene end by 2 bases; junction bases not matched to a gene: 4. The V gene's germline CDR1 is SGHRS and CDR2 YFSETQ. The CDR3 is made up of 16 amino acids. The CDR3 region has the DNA TGCGCCAGCAGCTTGGAGGAACAGGGGGCCTACAATGAGCAGTTCTTC. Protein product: CASSLEEQGAYNEQFF.